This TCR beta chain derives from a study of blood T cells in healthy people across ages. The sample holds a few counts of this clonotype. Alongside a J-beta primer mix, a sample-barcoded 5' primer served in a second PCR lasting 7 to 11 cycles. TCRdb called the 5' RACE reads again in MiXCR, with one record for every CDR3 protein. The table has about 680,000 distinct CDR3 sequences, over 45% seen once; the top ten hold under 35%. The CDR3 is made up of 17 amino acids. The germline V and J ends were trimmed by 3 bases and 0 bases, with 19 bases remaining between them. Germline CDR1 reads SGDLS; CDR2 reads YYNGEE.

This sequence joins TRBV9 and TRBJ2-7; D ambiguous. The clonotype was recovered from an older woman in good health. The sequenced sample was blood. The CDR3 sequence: CASSAEAPGALSYEQYF. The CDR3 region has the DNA TGTGCCAGCAGCGCGGAAGCCCCCGGTGCTCTCTCCTACGAGCAGTACTTC.